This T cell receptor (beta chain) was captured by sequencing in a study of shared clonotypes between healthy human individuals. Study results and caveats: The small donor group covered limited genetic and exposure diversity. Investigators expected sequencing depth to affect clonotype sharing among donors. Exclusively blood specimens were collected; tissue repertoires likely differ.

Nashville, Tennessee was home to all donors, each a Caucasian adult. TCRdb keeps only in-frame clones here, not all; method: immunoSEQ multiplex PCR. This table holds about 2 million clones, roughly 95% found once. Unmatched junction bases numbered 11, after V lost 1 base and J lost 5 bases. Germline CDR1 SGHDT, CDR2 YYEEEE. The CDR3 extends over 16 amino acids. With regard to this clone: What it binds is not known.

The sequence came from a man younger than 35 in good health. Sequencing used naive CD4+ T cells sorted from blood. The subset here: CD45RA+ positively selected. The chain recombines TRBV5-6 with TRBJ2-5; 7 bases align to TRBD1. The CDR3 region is CASSLMRGPQRETQYF. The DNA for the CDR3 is TGTGCCAGCAGCTTGATGAGGGGGCCCCAAAGGGAGACCCAGTACTTC.